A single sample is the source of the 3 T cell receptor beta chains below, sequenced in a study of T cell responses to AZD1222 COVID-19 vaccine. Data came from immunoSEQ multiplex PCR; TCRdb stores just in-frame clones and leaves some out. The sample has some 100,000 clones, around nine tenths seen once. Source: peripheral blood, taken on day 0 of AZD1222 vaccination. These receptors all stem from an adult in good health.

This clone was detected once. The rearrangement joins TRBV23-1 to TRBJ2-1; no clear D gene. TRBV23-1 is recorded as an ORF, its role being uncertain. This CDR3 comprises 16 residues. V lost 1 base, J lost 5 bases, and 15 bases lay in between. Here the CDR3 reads CASSQYPPRRNNEQFF. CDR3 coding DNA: TGCGCCAGCAGTCAATATCCCCCCCGGCGGAACAATGAGCAGTTCTTC.

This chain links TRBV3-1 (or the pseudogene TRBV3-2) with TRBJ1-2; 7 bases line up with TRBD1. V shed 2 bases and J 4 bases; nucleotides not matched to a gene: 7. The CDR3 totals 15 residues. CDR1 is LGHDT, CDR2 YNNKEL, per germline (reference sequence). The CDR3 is CASSQKGAGSYGYTF. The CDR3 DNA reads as TGTGCCAGCAGCCAAAAGGGGGCAGGCTCCTATGGCTACACCTTC.

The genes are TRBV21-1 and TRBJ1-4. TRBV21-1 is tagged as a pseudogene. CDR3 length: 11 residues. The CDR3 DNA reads TGTGCCAGCCAGGGAGACGAAAAACTGTTTTTT. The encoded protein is CASQGDEKLFF.